Following are 21 T cell receptor beta chains from one sample sequenced in a study of blood T cell repertoires in COVID-19. Some clones are missing from TCRdb's copy, which holds only in-frame ones; the method was immunoSEQ multiplex PCR. The sample carries a few hundred thousand clones, about 86% recorded once. Sequenced sample: peripheral blood. The receptor source for this set is a man between 60 and 70 years old who had recovered from COVID-19.

V and J are TRBV6-1 and TRBJ1-1, with D uncertain. Trimming removed 3 bases from V and 0 bases from J, with 5 bases in between. The CDR3 spans 13 residues. Looked up from germline, CDR1 is MNHNS and CDR2 is SASEGT. CDR3 DNA sequence: TGTGCCAGCAGTGACAACATGAACACTGAAGCTTTCTTT. The encoded protein is CASSDNMNTEAFF.

The CDR3 sequence is CASSSSGGVTDTQYF. Written as DNA, the CDR3 is TGCGCCAGCAGCTCTAGCGGGGGGGTAACAGATACGCAGTATTTT. The chain combines TRBV5-1 with TRBJ2-3; 12 bases are a match to TRBD2. The CDR3 totals 15 residues. Trimming removed 3 bases from V and 3 bases from J; junction bases left unmatched: 2. CDR1 and CDR2 from the germline V gene are SGHRS and YFSETQ.

The V call is TRBV27, the J call TRBJ2-7; 8 bases agree with TRBD2. CDR1 and CDR2 (germline): MNHEY, SMNVEV (reference sequence). The CDR3 has 15 amino acids. With V trimmed by 6 bases and J by 2 bases, 9 bases remained unmatched. CDR3 residues: CASRRREDVPYEQYF. CDR3 DNA sequence: TGTGCCAGCAGAAGGCGGGAGGACGTCCCCTACGAGCAGTACTTC.

V usage is TRBV3-1 (or the pseudogene TRBV3-2) and J usage is TRBJ1-2; D call uncertain. The CDR3 extends over 14 amino acids. Trimming shortened V by 0 bases and J by 8 bases, and 13 bases separated the two germline ends. Germline CDR1 and CDR2: LGHDT and YNNKEL (reference sequence). CDR3 sequence reads: CASSQDAGYRGYTF. CDR3 in DNA: TGTGCCAGCAGCCAAGATGCGGGGTACCGGGGCTACACCTTC.

As for this clone: Other DNA sequences in the same sample also yield this CDR3. CDR3 nucleotide sequence: TGTGCCAGCAGCGTAGCAGGGGGCGAAAGTGGCTACACCTTC. It is translated as CASSVAGGESGYTF. The J gene is TRBJ1-2, the V gene TRBV9, with 8 bases lining up with TRBD1. V was pared by 0 bases and J by 7 bases, with 5 bases of the junction left unmatched. The CDR3 is made up of 14 amino acids. Germline V gives CDR1 SGDLS, CDR2 YYNGEE.

The V call is TRBV20-1, the J call TRBJ1-1, with D maybe TRBD1 (6 bases). Trimming removed 3 bases from V and 0 bases from J, with 11 bases in between. This CDR3 region has 14 residues. Germline V gene lookup returns CDR1 DFQATT and CDR2 SNEGSKA (reference sequence). The CDR3 region is CSASKGDMNTEAFF. The CDR3 region has the DNA TGCAGTGCTAGTAAAGGGGACATGAACACTGAAGCTTTCTTT.

The count of this clone is one. The genes are TRBV18 and TRBJ1-2; 8 bases are shared with TRBD1. The CDR3 is made up of 14 amino acids. V lost 3 bases to trimming and J lost 6 bases; unmatched junction nucleotides: 6. Looked up from germline, CDR1 is KGHSH and CDR2 is LQKENI. The CDR3 nucleotides are TGTGCCAGCTCACCCACAGGGGGTCTCGATGGCTACACCTTC. Translation: CASSPTGGLDGYTF.

The J gene is TRBJ2-5, the V gene TRBV24-1; possibly TRBD1 for D (6 bases). Looked up from germline, CDR1 is KGHDR and CDR2 is SFDVKD. The V end was cut by 3 bases, the J end by 13 bases, with 17 bases between. This CDR3 is 13 amino acids long. The CDR3 loop is CATSDGRSDRLYF. Written as DNA, the CDR3 is TGTGCCACCAGTGATGGGCGTTCGGACAGATTGTACTTC.

The rearrangement links TRBV12-3 or TRBV12-4 to TRBJ1-2, with TRBD1 matching 8 bases. This CDR3 contains 13 residues. Trimming removed 2 bases from V and 7 bases from J; junction bases left unmatched: 3. CDR3: CASSLKDRAGYTF. Here the CDR3 DNA reads TGTGCCAGCAGTTTAAAGGACAGGGCTGGCTACACCTTC.

The chain combines TRBV4-2 with TRBJ1-2, with D possibly TRBD1 on 5 matching bases. The V end lost 2 bases, the J end lost 1 base, and 14 bases lay between the germline ends. This CDR3 spans 16 amino acids. Per the germline V gene, CDR1 is LGHNA and CDR2 is YNFKEQ. The CDR3 DNA reads TGTGCCAGCAGCCAACTTGGGGGGTCTAATAACTATGGCTACACCTTC. Encoded protein: CASSQLGGSNNYGYTF.

For the CDR3, the DNA is TGTGCCAGCAGCTTCCCTGGGGCTAATTCACCCCTCCACTTT. It codes for CASSFPGANSPLHF. The chain links TRBV7-2 to TRBJ1-6; D is perhaps TRBD1 (5 bases). Germline values: CDR1 SGHTA, CDR2 FQGNSA. Trimming removed 3 bases from V and 6 bases from J, with 9 bases in between. The CDR3 runs to 14 residues.

J is TRBJ2-5 and V is TRBV6-6; 12 nucleotides agree with TRBD2. The CDR3 extends over 16 amino acids. Unmatched junction bases numbered 8, after V lost 5 bases and J lost 4 bases. CDR1 and CDR2 from the germline V gene are MNHNY and SVGAGI (reference sequence). This chain's CDR3 is CASSTSGGPVGETQYF. The CDR3 DNA follows: TGTGCCAGCAGTACTAGCGGGGGGCCAGTGGGAGAGACCCAGTACTTC.

The chain joins TRBV15 to TRBJ2-1; TRBD1 matches 10 bases. There are 19 residues in the CDR3. V was pared by 4 bases and J by 7 bases, with 19 bases of the junction left unmatched. Germline lookup yields CDR1 LNHNV and CDR2 YYDKDF (reference sequence). The CDR3 is CATSKEPLGQGRSWNEQFF. CDR3 in DNA: TGTGCCACCAGCAAAGAGCCGCTGGGACAGGGGAGGTCATGGAATGAGCAGTTCTTC.

The chain has TRBV9 and TRBJ2-7; 7 bases are shared with TRBD2. The V gene's germline CDR1 is SGDLS and CDR2 YYNGEE. This CDR3 has 14 amino acids. After removal of 0 bases from V and 2 bases from J, the junction contained 2 bases not matched to a gene. The CDR3 sequence: CASSVGDYAYEQYF. Written as DNA, the CDR3 is TGTGCCAGCAGCGTAGGGGACTATGCCTACGAGCAGTACTTC.

Remarks on this clone: Other DNA sequences in this sample translate to the same CDR3. J is TRBJ2-3 and V is TRBV27; D perhaps matches TRBD2 (6 bases). Germline V gives CDR1 MNHEY, CDR2 SMNVEV (reference sequence). The CDR3 has 13 amino acids. Deletions cut 6 bases from V and 2 bases from J, with 9 bases between. The CDR3, as DNA: TGTGCCAGCAGGGGGACTTCCACAGATACGCAGTATTTT. This translates into CASRGTSTDTQYF.

Comment on this clone: This may be a read error, as it is one base from a much larger clone. V gene TRBV12-3 or TRBV12-4 combines with J gene TRBJ2-7; TRBD2 might be the D (6 bases). The CDR3 spans 12 residues. V was clipped by 6 bases and J by 4 bases, with 10 bases between them. Here the CDR3 DNA reads TGTGCCAGCAGCCACGGGGGTTACGAGCAGTACTTC. Protein: CASSHGGYEQYF.

This clone appeared a single time. This chain connects TRBV30 to TRBJ2-2; 8 bases map to TRBD2. This CDR3 spans 15 amino acids. Trimming removed 0 bases from V and 5 bases from J; junction bases left unmatched: 5. CDR1 GTSNPN and CDR2 SVGIG come from the germline V gene (reference sequence). The CDR3 protein is CAWSVEAGGTGELFF. In DNA, the CDR3 is TGTGCCTGGAGTGTAGAGGCGGGGGGTACCGGGGAGCTGTTTTTT.

The gene calls are TRBV10-1 and TRBJ2-7; D might be TRBD2 (6 bases). CDR3 size: 15 residues. Germline V lookup: CDR1 WNHNN, CDR2 SYGVQD (reference sequence). The ends were cut back, 2 bases at V and 3 bases at J, with 14 bases in the middle. Written as DNA, the CDR3 is TGCGCCAGCAGTGAGGGGACCGGGACTTTCTACGAGCAGTACTTC. This translates into CASSEGTGTFYEQYF.

This clone turned up a few times. This sequence joins TRBV7-3 and TRBJ2-2; TRBD2 matches at 10 bases. Germline lookup yields CDR1 SGHTA and CDR2 FQGTGA. V was pared by 6 bases and J by 3 bases, with 4 bases of the junction left unmatched. The CDR3 runs to 15 residues. The CDR3 spells CASSQSGGDTGELFF. The CDR3 DNA sequence: TGTGCCAGCAGTCAAAGCGGGGGGGACACCGGGGAGCTGTTTTTT.

The chain uses TRBV25-1 and TRBJ1-6; tentatively, D is TRBD1 (5 bases). The germline V gene encodes CDR1 MGHDK and CDR2 SYGVNS. This CDR3 region has 15 residues. Trimming took 3 bases from V and 10 from J, leaving 16 bases between them. The CDR3 bases are TGTGCCAGCAGTGACATAGTTAACAGGTGGTCACCCCTCCACTTT. Translation: CASSDIVNRWSPLHF.

This sequence joins TRBV5-1 and TRBJ1-1; D is possibly TRBD1 (6 bases). Germline V gives CDR1 SGHRS, CDR2 YFSETQ. This CDR3 spans 15 amino acids. Trimming took off 2 bases at V and 0 bases at J, with 11 bases between the two ends. The CDR3 here is CASSLQGSLNTEAFF. The CDR3 DNA reads TGCGCCAGCAGCTTACAGGGCTCTCTGAACACTGAAGCTTTCTTT.